This TCR beta chain originates from a study of regulatory T cells in long-lasting Graves disease. About the study: New Graves' disease cases had less than 3 months of antithyroid drugs. Study-level points and caveats: Persistent patients shared more public clonotypes (approximately 2,700) than newly diagnosed patients (approximately 1,000).

In building TCR beta libraries, iRepertoire HTBI primers were used together with Arm-PCR of CDR3 regions. TCRdb reanalysed the multiplex PCR reads using MiXCR and keeps one entry per CDR3 protein. The top ten hold 18% of the sample, which has roughly 610,000 distinct CDR3 sequences, roughly 15% seen once. Time point specified: newly diagnosed GD, antithyroid drugs for less than 3 months. The TCR library was made from RNA that had been extracted from PBMCs in TRIzol. V lost 4 bases and J lost 8; bases outside the gene matches: 5. CDR1 SEHNR and CDR2 FQNEAQ come from the germline V gene (reference sequence). This CDR3 is 14 amino acids long. This clonotype was counted ten times or more. As yet, its antigen is unknown. A further study also used this sample, focusing on T cells in Graves' hyperthyroidism and ophthalmopathy. From that report: The HTBI primer set served for first-round RT-PCR of the TCR CDR3. Researchers found most expanded thyroid clonotypes above 0.001 in blood as well.

The TCR sequence derives from a woman aged 30 to 39 with Graves disease. The chain combines TRBV7-9 with TRBJ1-4; 9 bases fit TRBD1. The material sequenced was peripheral blood mononuclear cells (PBMCs), taken at new diagnosis, from a patient treated with antithyroid drugs. For the CDR3, the DNA is TGTGCCAGCAGCTCCGGACAGGGGAAGGAAAAACTGTTTTTT. Protein product: CASSSGQGKEKLFF.